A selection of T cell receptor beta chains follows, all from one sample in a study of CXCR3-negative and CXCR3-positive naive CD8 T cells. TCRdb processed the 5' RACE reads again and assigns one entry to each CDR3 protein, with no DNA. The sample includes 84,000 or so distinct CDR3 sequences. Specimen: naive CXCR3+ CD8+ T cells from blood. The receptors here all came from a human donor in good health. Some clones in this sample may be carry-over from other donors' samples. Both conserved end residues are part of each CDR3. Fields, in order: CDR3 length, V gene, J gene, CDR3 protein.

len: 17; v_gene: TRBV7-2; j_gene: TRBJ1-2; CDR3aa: CASSLYPLGDRYYGYTF
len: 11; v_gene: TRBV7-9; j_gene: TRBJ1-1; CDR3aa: CASSLGEEAFF
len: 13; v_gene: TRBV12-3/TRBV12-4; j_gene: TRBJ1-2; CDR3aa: CASRQDRGGGYTF
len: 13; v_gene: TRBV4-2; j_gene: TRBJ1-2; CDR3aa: CASSQERFYGYTF
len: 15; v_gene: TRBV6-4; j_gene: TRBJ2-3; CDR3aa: CASSGLAGSTDTQYF
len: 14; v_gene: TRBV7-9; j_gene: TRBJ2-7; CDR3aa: CASSAGTGQFEQYF
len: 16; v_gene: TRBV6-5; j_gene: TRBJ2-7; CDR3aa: CASSYSISGAAYEQYF
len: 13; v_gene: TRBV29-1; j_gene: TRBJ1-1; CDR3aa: CSVESMGNTEAFF
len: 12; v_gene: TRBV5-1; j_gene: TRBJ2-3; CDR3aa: CASSLAADTQYF
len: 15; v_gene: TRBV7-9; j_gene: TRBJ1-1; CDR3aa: CASSLPGRVGTEAFF
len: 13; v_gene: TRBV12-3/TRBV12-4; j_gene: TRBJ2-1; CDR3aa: CASRRLVYNEQFF
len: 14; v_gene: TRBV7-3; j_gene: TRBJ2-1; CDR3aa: CASSLGREVDEQFF
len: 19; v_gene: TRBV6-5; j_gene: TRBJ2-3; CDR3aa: CASSPSRTRILDSADTQYF
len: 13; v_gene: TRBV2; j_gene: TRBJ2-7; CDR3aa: CASIKGGGYEQYF
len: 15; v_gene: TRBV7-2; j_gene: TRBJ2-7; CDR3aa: CASSFGGSPEAEQYF
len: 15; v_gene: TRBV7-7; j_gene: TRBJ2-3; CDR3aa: CASSFRGREGDTQYF
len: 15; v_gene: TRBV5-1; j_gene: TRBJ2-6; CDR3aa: CASSLVTSGANVLTF
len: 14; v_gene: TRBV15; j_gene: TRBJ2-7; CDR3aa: CATSRDLELIEQYF
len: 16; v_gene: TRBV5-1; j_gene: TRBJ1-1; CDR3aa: CASSLAPLQQGAEAFF